The present entry profiles one TCR beta chain with its context. What it recognizes is unknown. TCRdb keeps only in-frame clones here, not all; method: immunoSEQ multiplex PCR. The sample holds 55,000 to 70,000 clones, about 87% seen once. The data originate from a study of lymphopenia after photon versus proton radiotherapy. General study results and limits: Authors raise, but do not show, better survival with proton therapy. Under photons, naive T cells and diversity fell while effector/memory populations rose.

The CDR3 contains 15 residues. Looked up from germline, CDR1 is LNHDA and CDR2 is SQIVND (reference sequence). The ends were cut back, 5 bases at V and 8 bases at J, with 16 bases in the middle. The gene calls are TRBV19 and TRBJ1-6, with unresolved D. The clonotype was recovered from a man older than 75 with esophageal cancer. This specimen consisted of peripheral blood, obtained from a patient treated with proton-based radiotherapy. The CDR3 DNA follows: TGTGCCAGTAGTGTATCCCGCGCGTCGGATTCACCCCTCCACTTT. Its translation is CASSVSRASDSPLHF.